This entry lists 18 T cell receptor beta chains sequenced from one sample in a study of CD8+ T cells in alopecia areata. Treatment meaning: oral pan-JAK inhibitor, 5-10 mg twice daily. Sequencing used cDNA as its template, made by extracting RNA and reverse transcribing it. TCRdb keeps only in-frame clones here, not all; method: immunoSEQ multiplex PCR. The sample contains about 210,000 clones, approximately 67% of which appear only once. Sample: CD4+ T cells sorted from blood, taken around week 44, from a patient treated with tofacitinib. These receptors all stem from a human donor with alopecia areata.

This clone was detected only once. The CDR3 DNA is TGCAGCGTTGCTAGGACGGACGGGGAGCAGTTCTTC. Translating gives CSVARTDGEQFF. The chain carries TRBV29-1 and TRBJ2-1, with D unclear. The V gene lost 4 bases and the J gene lost 10 bases, with 14 bases spanning the gap. Germline loops: CDR1 SQVTM, CDR2 ANQGSEA. The CDR3 loop spans 12 amino acids.

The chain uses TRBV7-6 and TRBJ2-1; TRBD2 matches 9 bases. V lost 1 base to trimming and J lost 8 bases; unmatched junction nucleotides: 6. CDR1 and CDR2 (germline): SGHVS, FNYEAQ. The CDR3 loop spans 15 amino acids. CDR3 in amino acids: CASSLGAGGPDEQFF. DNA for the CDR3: TGTGCCAGCAGCTTAGGTGCGGGGGGGCCGGATGAGCAGTTCTTC.

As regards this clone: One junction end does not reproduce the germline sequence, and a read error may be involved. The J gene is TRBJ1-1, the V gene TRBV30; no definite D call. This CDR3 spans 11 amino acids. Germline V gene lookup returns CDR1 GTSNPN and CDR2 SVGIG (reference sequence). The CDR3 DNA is TGTGCCTGGGGGAGGAACAGTGAAGCTTTCTTT. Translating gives CAWGRNSEAFF.

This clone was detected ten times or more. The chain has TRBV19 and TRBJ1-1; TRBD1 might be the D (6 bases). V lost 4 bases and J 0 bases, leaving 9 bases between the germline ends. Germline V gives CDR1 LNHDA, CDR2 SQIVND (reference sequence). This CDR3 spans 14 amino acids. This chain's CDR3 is CASSNREMNTEAFF. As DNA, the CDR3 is TGTGCCAGTAGTAACAGGGAAATGAACACTGAAGCTTTCTTT. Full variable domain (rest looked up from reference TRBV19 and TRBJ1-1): DGGITQSPKYLFRKEGQNVTLSCEQNLNHDAMYWYRQDPGQGLRLIYYSQIVNDFQKGDIAEGYSVSREKKESFPLTVTSAQKNPTAFYLCASSNREMNTEAFFGQGTRLTVV.

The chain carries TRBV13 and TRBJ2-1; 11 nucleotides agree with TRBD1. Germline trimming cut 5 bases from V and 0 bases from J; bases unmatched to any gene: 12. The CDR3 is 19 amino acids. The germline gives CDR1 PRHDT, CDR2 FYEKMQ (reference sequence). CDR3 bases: TGTGCCAGCAGCCGGGCGGGACAGGGGGTCCCGAGCTCCTACAATGAGCAGTTCTTC. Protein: CASSRAGQGVPSSYNEQFF.

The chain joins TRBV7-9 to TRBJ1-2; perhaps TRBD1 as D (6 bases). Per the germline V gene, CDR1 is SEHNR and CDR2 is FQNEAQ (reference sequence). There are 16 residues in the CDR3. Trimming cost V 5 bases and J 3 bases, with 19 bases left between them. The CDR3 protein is CASSPKQTQGDYGYTF. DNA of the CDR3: TGTGCCAGCAGCCCTAAGCAAACACAGGGTGACTATGGCTACACCTTC.

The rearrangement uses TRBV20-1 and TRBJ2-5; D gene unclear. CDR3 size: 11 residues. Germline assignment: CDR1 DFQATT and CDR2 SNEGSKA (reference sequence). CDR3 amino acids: CSLRYQETQYF. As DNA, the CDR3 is TGCAGCCTACGGTATCAAGAGACCCAGTACTTC.

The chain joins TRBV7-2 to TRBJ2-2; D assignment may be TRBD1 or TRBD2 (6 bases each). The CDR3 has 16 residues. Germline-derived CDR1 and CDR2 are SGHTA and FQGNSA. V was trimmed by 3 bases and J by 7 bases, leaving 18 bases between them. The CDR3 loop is CASSFFGGPAGGELFF. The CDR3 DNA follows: TGTGCCAGCAGCTTTTTTGGGGGGCCCGCCGGCGGGGAGCTGTTTTTT.

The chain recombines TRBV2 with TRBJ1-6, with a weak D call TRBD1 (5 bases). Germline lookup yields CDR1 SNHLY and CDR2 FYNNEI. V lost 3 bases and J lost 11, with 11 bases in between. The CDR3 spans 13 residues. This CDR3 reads CASSDRQGAPLHF. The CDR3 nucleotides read TGTGCCAGCAGTGATCGGCAAGGGGCACCCCTCCACTTT.

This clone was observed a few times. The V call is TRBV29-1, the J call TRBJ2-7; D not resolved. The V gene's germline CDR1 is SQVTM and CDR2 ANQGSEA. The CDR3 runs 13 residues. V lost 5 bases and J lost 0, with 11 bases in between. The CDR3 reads CSVLSVHSYEQYF. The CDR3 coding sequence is TGCAGCGTTCTCAGCGTTCACTCCTACGAGCAGTACTTC.

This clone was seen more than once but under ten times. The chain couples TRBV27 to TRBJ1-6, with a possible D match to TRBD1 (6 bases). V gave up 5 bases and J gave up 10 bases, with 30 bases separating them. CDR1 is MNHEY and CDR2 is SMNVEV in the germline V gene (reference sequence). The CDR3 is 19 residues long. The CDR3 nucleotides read TGTGCCAGCAGTCCAACTACGTCAGGACTGAGGGGTAGGGGGTCACCCCTCCACTTT. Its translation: CASSPTTSGLRGRGSPLHF.

The CDR3 spells CAWTTSGTRTF. CDR3 in DNA: TGTGCCTGGACCACGTCCGGGACAAGGACCTTC. This chain links TRBV30 with TRBJ1-2, with D perhaps matching TRBD1 (6 bases). Germline V gene data show CDR1 as GTSNPN and CDR2 as SVGIG (reference sequence). This CDR3 comprises 11 residues. Trimming stripped 4 bases from V and 14 bases from J, with 17 bases between.

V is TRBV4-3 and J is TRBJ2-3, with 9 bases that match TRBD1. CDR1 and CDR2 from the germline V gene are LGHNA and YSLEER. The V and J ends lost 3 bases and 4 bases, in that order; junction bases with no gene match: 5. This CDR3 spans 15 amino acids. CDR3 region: CASSQRQGEADTQYF. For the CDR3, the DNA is TGCGCCAGCAGCCAGAGACAGGGGGAAGCAGATACGCAGTATTTT.

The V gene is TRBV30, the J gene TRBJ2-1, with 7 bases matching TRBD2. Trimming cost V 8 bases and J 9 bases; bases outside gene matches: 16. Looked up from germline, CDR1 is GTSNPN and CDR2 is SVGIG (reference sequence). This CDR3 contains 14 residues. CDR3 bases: TGTGCCGGAAGAGAGGCGCTAGCGGCCAGTGAGCAGTTCTTC. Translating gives CAGREALAASEQFF.

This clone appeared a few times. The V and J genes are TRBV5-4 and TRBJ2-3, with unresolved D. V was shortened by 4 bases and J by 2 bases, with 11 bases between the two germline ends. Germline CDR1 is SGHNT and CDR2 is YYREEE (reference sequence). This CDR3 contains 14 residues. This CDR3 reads CASSKDMITDTQYF. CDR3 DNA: TGTGCCAGCAGCAAAGATATGATCACAGATACGCAGTATTTT.

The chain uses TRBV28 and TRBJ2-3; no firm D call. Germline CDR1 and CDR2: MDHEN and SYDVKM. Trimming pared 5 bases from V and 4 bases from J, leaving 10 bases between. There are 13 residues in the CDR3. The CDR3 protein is CASSPPAADTQYF. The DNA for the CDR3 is TGTGCCAGCAGTCCGCCGGCAGCAGATACGCAGTATTTT.

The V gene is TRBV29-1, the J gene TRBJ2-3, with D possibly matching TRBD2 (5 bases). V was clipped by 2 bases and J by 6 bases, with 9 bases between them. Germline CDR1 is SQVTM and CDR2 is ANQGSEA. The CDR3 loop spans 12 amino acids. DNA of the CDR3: TGCAGCGTTGAACGGGTAGCGGATACGCAGTATTTT. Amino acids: CSVERVADTQYF.

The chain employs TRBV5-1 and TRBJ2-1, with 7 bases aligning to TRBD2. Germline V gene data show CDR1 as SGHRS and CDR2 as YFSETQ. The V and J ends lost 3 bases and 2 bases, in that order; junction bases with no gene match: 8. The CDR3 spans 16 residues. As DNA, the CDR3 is TGCGCCAGCAGCTGGAGGAGCGGGGCGGCCTACAATGAGCAGTTCTTC. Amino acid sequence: CASSWRSGAAYNEQFF.